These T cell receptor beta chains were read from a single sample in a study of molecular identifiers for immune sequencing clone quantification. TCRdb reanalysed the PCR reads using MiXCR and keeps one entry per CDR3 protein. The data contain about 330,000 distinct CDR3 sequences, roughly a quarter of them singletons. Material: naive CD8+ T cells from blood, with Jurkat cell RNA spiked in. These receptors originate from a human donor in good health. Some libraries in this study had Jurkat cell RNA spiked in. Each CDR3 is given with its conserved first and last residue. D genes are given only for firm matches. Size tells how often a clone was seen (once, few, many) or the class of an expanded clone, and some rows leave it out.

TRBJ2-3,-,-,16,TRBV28,TGTGCCAGCGGTTTTATTCCTTCGCGGGATCAAGATACGCAGTATTTT,CASGFIPSRDQDTQYF
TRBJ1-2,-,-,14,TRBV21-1,TGTGCCAGCAGCAAAGTAACAGATAACTATGGCTACACCTTC,CASSKVTDNYGYTF
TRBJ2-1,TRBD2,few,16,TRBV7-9,TGTGCCAGCAGCGCGACTGCGGGACTAGCGGGACTTGGACAGTTCTTC,CASSATAGLAGLGQFF
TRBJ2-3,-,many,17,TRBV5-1,TGCGCCAGCAGCTTGGCCATGAGGGGGGAAGGCTCAGATACGCAGTATTTT,CASSLAMRGEGSDTQYF
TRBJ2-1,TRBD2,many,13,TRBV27,TGTGCCAGCAGTTACGGACTAGCATGGGAGCAGTTCTTC,CASSYGLAWEQFF
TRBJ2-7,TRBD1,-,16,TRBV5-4,TGTGCCAGCAGCCCTCGGTTTACAGGGGCTTTTGACGAGCAGTACTTC,CASSPRFTGAFDEQYF
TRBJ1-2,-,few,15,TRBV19,TGTGCCAGTAGCCTCATAACGGCGGACGTGTATGGCTACACCTTC,CASSLITADVYGYTF
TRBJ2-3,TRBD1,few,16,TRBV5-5,TGTGCCAGCAGCCTGTTGGACAGGCCCCGAGGAGATACGCAGTATTTT,CASSLLDRPRGDTQYF
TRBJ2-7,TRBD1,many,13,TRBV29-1,TGCAGCGTTGTTCGACAGGGGGCGAATGAGCAGTACTTC,CSVVRQGANEQYF
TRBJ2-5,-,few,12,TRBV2,TGTGCCACCCGTCGGGGTAGAGAGACCCAGTACTTC,CATRRGRETQYF
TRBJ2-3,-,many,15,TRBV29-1,TGCAGCGCACGCCTAGAGGGAACAGCAACCGATACGCAGTATTTT,CSARLEGTATDTQYF
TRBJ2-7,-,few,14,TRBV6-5,TGTGCCAGCAGTTACTCAGGCACCGGGGACGAGCAGTACTTC,CASSYSGTGDEQYF
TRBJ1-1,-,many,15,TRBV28,TGTGCCAGCAGTACCCCGACAGGACCTAACACTGAAGCTTTCTTT,CASSTPTGPNTEAFF
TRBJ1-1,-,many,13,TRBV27,TGTGCCAGCAGTCTTAACAAGCCCACTGAAGCTTTCTTT,CASSLNKPTEAFF
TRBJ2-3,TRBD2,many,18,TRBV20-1,TGCAGTGCTAGTACAAAGCGGGATTCAAGGTCACGCACAGATACGCAGTATTTT,CSASTKRDSRSRTDTQYF
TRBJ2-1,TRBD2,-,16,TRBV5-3,TGTGCCGGCAGCCCGAATCTAGCGGGAGAGCCCAATGAGCAGTTCTTC,CAGSPNLAGEPNEQFF
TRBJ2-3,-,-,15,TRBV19,TGTGCCAGTAGAAATGGACGGTTCCACACAGATACGCAGTATTTT,CASRNGRFHTDTQYF
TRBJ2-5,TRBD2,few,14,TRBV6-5,TGTGCCAGCAGATTAGCGGGATCACAAGAGACCCAGTACTTC,CASRLAGSQETQYF
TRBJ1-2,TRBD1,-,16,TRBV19,TGTGCCAGTACCGGACAGGCCATGGGCCTTAACTATGGCTACACCTTC,CASTGQAMGLNYGYTF
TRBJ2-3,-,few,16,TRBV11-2,TGTGCCAGCAGCTTAACCTGGGGGACACTCACAGATACGCAGTATTTT,CASSLTWGTLTDTQYF
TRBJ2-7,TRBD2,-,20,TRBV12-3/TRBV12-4,TGTGCCAGCAGTTCCCCCTTGGAGACTAAAGACGGGGGGTCGCCGGGGGAGCAGTACTTC,CASSSPLETKDGGSPGEQYF
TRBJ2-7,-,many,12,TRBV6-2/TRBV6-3,TGTGCCAGCAGTTACCTAGAGTACGAGCAGTACTTC,CASSYLEYEQYF
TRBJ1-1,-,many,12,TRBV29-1,TGCAGCGTTGAATCCGGCTACACTGAAGCTTTCTTT,CSVESGYTEAFF
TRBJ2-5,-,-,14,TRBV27,TGTGCCAGCAGCCCGACAGGCCTTACCGAGACCCAGTACTTC,CASSPTGLTETQYF
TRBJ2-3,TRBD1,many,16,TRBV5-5,TGTGCCAGCAGCCCCAGGGGGACCGGATTCGCAGATACGCAGTATTTT,CASSPRGTGFADTQYF
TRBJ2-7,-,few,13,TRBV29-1,TGCAGCGTTGTACATAGCGGCGTCTACGAGCAGTACTTC,CSVVHSGVYEQYF
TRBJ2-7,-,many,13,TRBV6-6,TGTGCCAGCAGTTACTCGATAAGGGCCGAGCAGTACTTC,CASSYSIRAEQYF
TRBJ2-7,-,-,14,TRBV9,TGTGCCAGCAGCGCCTCCGTAAGCCCCTACGAGCAGTACTTC,CASSASVSPYEQYF
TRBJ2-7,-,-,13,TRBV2,TGTGCCAGCAGTGATTGGGGCATGGACGAGCAGTACTTC,CASSDWGMDEQYF
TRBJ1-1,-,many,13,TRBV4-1,TGCGCCAGCAGCCAGCGGGGTGCAACTGAAGCTTTCTTT,CASSQRGATEAFF
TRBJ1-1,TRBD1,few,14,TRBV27,TGTGCCAGCAGTTTGCAGGGGGGTTACACTGAAGCTTTCTTT,CASSLQGGYTEAFF